A selection of T cell receptor beta chains follows, all from one sample in a study of cytomegalovirus exposure and HLA in healthy donors. Only in-frame clones appear in the TCRdb table, and some are missing; sequencing was by immunoSEQ multiplex PCR. This table has roughly 130,000 clones, around 90% appearing once. The sequencing sample was made of PBMCs. These receptors came from a woman in her forties in good health and CMV-seronegative. Both conserved end residues are part of each CDR3. Each record gives: CDR3 DNA, CDR3 protein, D gene, clone size, J gene, V gene. A D gene is named only where the DNA matches it firmly. Only part of the rows carry a size: once, few, many, or a class if the clone is expanded.

CDR3 DNA: TGTGCCAGCAGCCCCCGGGGGGTAACTAGCTACAATGAGCAGTTCTTC
CDR3 protein: CASSPRGVTSYNEQFF
D gene: TRBD2
clone size: -
J gene: TRBJ2-1
V gene: TRBV11-3

CDR3 DNA: TGCGCCAGCAGCCGAAGGGGGGGAGCTGACACAGATACGCAGTATTTT
CDR3 protein: CASSRRGGADTDTQYF
D gene: -
clone size: -
J gene: TRBJ2-3
V gene: TRBV4-1

CDR3 DNA: TGTGCCAGCAGTTTACAGGGAAGAGCCAAAAACATTCAGTACTTC
CDR3 protein: CASSLQGRAKNIQYF
D gene: -
clone size: -
J gene: TRBJ2-4
V gene: TRBV28

CDR3 DNA: TGTGCCAGCAGTTCGGACAAGAACACTGAAGCTTTCTTT
CDR3 protein: CASSSDKNTEAFF
D gene: -
clone size: few
J gene: TRBJ1-1
V gene: TRBV6-1

CDR3 DNA: TGTGCCAGCGCCTACAGGGAGACACAAGAGACCCAGTACTTC
CDR3 protein: CASAYRETQETQYF
D gene: -
clone size: -
J gene: TRBJ2-5
V gene: TRBV7-9

CDR3 DNA: TGCGCCAGCAGCTCGACAGGGGGCGGCCTTATACTACGAGAGCAGTACTTC
CDR3 protein: CASSSTGGGLILREQYF
D gene: TRBD1
clone size: -
J gene: TRBJ2-5
V gene: TRBV5-1

CDR3 DNA: TGTGCCAGGCTACCGGGACAAAAGGCATACGAGCAGTACTTC
CDR3 protein: CARLPGQKAYEQYF
D gene: -
clone size: -
J gene: TRBJ2-7
V gene: TRBV11-2

CDR3 DNA: TGTGCCAGCAGTTTACAGGGGTTTGGTGGCAATGAGCAGTTCTTC
CDR3 protein: CASSLQGFGGNEQFF
D gene: TRBD1
clone size: -
J gene: TRBJ2-1
V gene: TRBV6-5

CDR3 DNA: TGTGCCAGCAGTTACTCGGGACAGGGATCCTACGAGCAGTACTTC
CDR3 protein: CASSYSGQGSYEQYF
D gene: TRBD1
clone size: -
J gene: TRBJ2-7
V gene: TRBV6-5

CDR3 DNA: TGTGCCATCAGTTTACAGGGGGACTATGGCTACACCTTC
CDR3 protein: CAISLQGDYGYTF
D gene: TRBD1
clone size: -
J gene: TRBJ1-2
V gene: TRBV10-3

CDR3 DNA: TGTGCCAGCAGCGTAGGAACATCAGGGGGAGGAAGTGAAGCTTTCTTT
CDR3 protein: CASSVGTSGGGSEAFF
D gene: TRBD1
clone size: -
J gene: TRBJ1-1
V gene: TRBV9

CDR3 DNA: TGTGCCAGTAGTATGGTGGGGGGTCCCTACGAGCAGTACTTC
CDR3 protein: CASSMVGGPYEQYF
D gene: -
clone size: -
J gene: TRBJ2-7
V gene: TRBV19

CDR3 DNA: TGTGCTAGCAGCCCCGTCACAGGGGGCACAGATACGCAGTATTTT
CDR3 protein: CASSPVTGGTDTQYF
D gene: TRBD1
clone size: -
J gene: TRBJ2-3
V gene: TRBV7-7

CDR3 DNA: TGTGCCAGCAGTTACAACAGGGATTTGCAGCCCCAGCATTTT
CDR3 protein: CASSYNRDLQPQHF
D gene: -
clone size: -
J gene: TRBJ1-5
V gene: TRBV6-5

CDR3 DNA: TGTGCCAGCAGCTCTTATCCCCCTACCGCGGCGTATGGCTACACCTTC
CDR3 protein: CASSSYPPTAAYGYTF
D gene: -
clone size: -
J gene: TRBJ1-2
V gene: TRBV7-2

CDR3 DNA: TGTGCCAGCAGTTTCCCGGGGGGAGCAGACACCGGGGAGCTGTTTTTT
CDR3 protein: CASSFPGGADTGELFF
D gene: TRBD2
clone size: -
J gene: TRBJ2-2
V gene: TRBV28

CDR3 DNA: TGTGCCAGCAAGTTGGGGGGTTACTCTGGAAACACCATATATTTT
CDR3 protein: CASKLGGYSGNTIYF
D gene: -
clone size: once
J gene: TRBJ1-3
V gene: TRBV7-6

CDR3 DNA: TGTGCCAGCAGTCCTCGACTCTCTAGCACAGATACGCAGTATTTT
CDR3 protein: CASSPRLSSTDTQYF
D gene: -
clone size: -
J gene: TRBJ2-3
V gene: TRBV6-4